One and the same sample provided the 3 T cell receptor beta chains below, sequenced in a study of T cell repertoires in cytomegalovirus infection. TCRdb redid the calling of the reads with MiXCR, one entry per CDR3 protein. The table has 200,000 or so distinct CDR3 sequences, roughly a fifth seen once; the top ten hold about 3%. The sequenced material came from PBMCs. Receptors were obtained from a human donor in good health (CMV status not recorded). Some clones in this sample may be carry-over from other donors' samples.

V usage is TRBV6-2 or TRBV6-3 and J usage is TRBJ2-3; the D gene is possibly TRBD1 (5 bases). Germline lookup yields CDR1 MNHEY and CDR2 SVGEGT. This CDR3 contains 14 residues. Between the trimmed V and J ends, which lost 0 bases and 3 bases, there was a span of 7 bases. The CDR3 DNA follows: TGTGCCAGCAGTTACTCGGCAGGGACAGATACGCAGTATTTT. Residues: CASSYSAGTDTQYF.

This clonotype was detected a few times. This chain links TRBV11-3 with TRBJ2-1; 9 bases map to TRBD2. CDR3 length: 18 amino acids. Losses at the gene ends were 3 bases for V and 8 bases for J; bases not matched to a gene: 17. CDR1 and CDR2 from the germline V gene are SGHNT and YENEEA. CDR3 in DNA: TGTGCCAGCAGCTTCGATCAAGGGGGCGGGAGGGCCAACGATGAGCAGTTCTTC. The encoded protein is CASSFDQGGGRANDEQFF.

V usage is TRBV20-1 and J usage is TRBJ2-1; TRBD2 aligns across 9 bases. V shed 0 bases, J shed 0 bases, and the junction held 9 bases outside the gene matches. The CDR3 extends over 18 amino acids. CDR1 DFQATT and CDR2 SNEGSKA come from the germline V gene (reference sequence). CDR3 loop: CSARDPASGTYSYNEQFF. The CDR3 coding sequence is TGCAGTGCTAGAGATCCGGCTAGCGGGACTTACTCCTACAATGAGCAGTTCTTC.